Shown below are 4 T cell receptor beta chains from a single sample sequenced in a study of shared clonotypes between healthy human individuals. Repertoires were generated with immunoSEQ multiplex PCR, while TCRdb's copy carries only in-frame clones and drops some. The data show about 980,000 clones, approximately 80% seen once. Sequenced material: memory CD4+ T cells sorted from blood. Stated subset: CD45RA-negative fraction. The receptors derive from a man aged 18 to 29 in good health.

V gene TRBV6-6 combines with J gene TRBJ1-5, with 8 bases that match TRBD1. This CDR3 is 16 amino acids long. The germline gives CDR1 MNHNY, CDR2 SVGAGI (reference sequence). J lost 3 bases, V lost 5 bases, and 9 bases had no gene match. The chain's CDR3 is CASSAIPGQANQPQHF. CDR3 DNA: TGTGCCAGCAGTGCTATACCGGGACAGGCCAATCAGCCCCAGCATTTT.

This clone was seen many times. The chain combines TRBV30 with TRBJ1-5, with unresolved D. Germline loops: CDR1 GTSNPN, CDR2 SVGIG (reference sequence). The CDR3 runs to 12 residues. Trimming removed 5 bases from V and 6 bases from J, with 11 bases in between. Here the CDR3 reads CAWARLGQPQHF. CDR3 DNA: TGTGCCTGGGCTAGGCTTGGTCAGCCCCAGCATTTT.

This rearrangement joins TRBV6-1 to TRBJ1-1, with D unclear. This CDR3 is built from 11 residues. Germline CDR1 is MNHNS and CDR2 is SASEGT. The V and J ends lost 2 bases and 6 bases respectively, with 4 bases between them. CDR3 sequence reads: CASSELAEAFF. CDR3 coding DNA: TGTGCCAGCAGTGAACTCGCTGAAGCTTTCTTT.

The genes are TRBV6-5 and TRBJ1-2; D is uncertain. V was trimmed by 6 bases and J by 6 bases, leaving 14 bases between them. The CDR3 length is 13 residues. Germline V gene lookup returns CDR1 MNHEY and CDR2 SVGAGI. CDR3 bases: TGTGCCAGCAGCCAAGCTAACTGGAATGGCTACACCTTC. Translated: CASSQANWNGYTF.